In this sample, the clone carrying this TCR beta chain turned up once. Original analysis: Amplification of reference gene primers provided the estimated nucleated cell counts. The repertoire was sequenced with immunoSEQ multiplex PCR; TCRdb's copy has only in-frame clones and lacks some. Clonal size and the V and J genes are those of that table, whereas D and trimming came from the DNA. The sample comprises roughly 96,000 clones, roughly 82% of which are singletons, and approximately 18% rests with the top ten. The data were taken from a study of blood T cell repertoires in COVID-19. Study-wide context: The United States, Italy and Spain provided the acute and convalescent COVID-19 samples. PBMCs, B-cell-depleted T cells, or T cells provided the cDNA or gDNA that made up the material.

This CDR3 comprises 12 residues. The V end was cut by 2 bases, the J end by 5 bases, with 7 bases between. Sample: peripheral blood. The J gene is TRBJ2-7, the V gene TRBV12-3 or TRBV12-4; unclear D gene. The origin of this receptor is a man aged 80 or over with acute or convalescent COVID-19. CDR3 loop: CASSLYTNEQYF. CDR3 in DNA: TGTGCCAGCAGTTTATACACCAACGAGCAGTACTTC.